This T cell receptor (beta chain) was found in a study of blood T cells in healthy people across ages. This clonotype was detected a few times. Its antigen is still unknown. CDR3 length equals 13 residues. The J segment lost 8 bases and the V segment lost 2 bases, leaving 6 bases of the junction unmatched. Germline lookup yields CDR1 SQVTM and CDR2 ANQGSEA. Study results and caveats: Long-lived donors carried more naive CD4+ cells and greater diversity than aged donors. Diversity estimated from one million T cells was considered an underestimate. There was no known CMV status for donors, so expanded clonotype changes were possibly confounded.

Alongside a J-beta primer mix, a sample-barcoded 5' primer served in a second PCR lasting about 6 to 11 cycles. Every molecule of cDNA carried a tag from a template-switch adaptor with 12 random nucleotides. TCRdb itself ran the 5' RACE reads through MiXCR, one entry per CDR3 protein. The sample lists about 1 million distinct CDR3 sequences; more than 40% were seen once. The chain has TRBV29-1 and TRBJ1-2, with 9 bases that match TRBD1. This TCR was sampled from an older woman in good health. The sequenced sample was blood. CDR3 region: CSVENRDRVGYTF. Written as DNA, the CDR3 is TGCAGCGTTGAAAACCGGGACAGGGTGGGCTACACCTTC.